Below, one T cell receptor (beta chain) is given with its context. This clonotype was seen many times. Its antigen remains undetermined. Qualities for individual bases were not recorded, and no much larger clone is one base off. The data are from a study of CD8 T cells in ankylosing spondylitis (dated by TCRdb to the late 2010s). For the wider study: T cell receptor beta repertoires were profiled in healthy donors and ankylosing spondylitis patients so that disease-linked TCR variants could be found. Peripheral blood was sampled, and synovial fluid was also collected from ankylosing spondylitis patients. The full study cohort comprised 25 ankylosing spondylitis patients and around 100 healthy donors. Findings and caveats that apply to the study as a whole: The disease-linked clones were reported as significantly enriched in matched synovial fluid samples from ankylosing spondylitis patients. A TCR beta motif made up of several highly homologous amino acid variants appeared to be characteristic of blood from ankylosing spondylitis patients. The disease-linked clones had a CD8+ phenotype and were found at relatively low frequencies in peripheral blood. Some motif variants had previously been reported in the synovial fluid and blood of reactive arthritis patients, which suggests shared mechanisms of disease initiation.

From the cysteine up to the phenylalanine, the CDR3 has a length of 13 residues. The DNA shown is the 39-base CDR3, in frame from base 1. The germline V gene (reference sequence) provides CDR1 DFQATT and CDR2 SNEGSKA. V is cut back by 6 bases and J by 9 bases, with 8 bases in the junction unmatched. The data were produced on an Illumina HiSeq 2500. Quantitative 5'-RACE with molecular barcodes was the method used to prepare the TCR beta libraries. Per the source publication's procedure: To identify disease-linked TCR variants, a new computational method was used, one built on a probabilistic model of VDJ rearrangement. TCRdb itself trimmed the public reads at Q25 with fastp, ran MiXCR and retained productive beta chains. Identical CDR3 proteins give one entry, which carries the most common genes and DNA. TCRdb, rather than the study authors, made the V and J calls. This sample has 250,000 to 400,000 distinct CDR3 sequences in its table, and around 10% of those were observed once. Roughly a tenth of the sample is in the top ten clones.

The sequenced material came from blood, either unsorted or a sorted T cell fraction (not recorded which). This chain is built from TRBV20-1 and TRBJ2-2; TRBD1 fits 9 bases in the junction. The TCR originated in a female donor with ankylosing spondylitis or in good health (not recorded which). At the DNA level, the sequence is TGCAGTGCGATGGGACAGGGCGGCCGGGAGCTGTTTTTT. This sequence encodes CSAMGQGGRELFF.